The 27 T cell receptor beta chains presented below share a single source sample, sequenced in a study of Graves' ophthalmopathy and Graves' hyperthyroidism. Scientists amplified the TCR beta CDR3 regions from RNA transcripts. Following a first-round RT-PCR that used HTBI primers, a second-round multiplex PCR was carried out. From the multiplex PCR reads, TCRdb called clonotypes with MiXCR, one entry per CDR3 protein. The sample includes around 170,000 distinct CDR3 sequences, roughly two fifths of them seen just once. The sample taken for sequencing was peripheral blood. The receptors were sampled from a woman between 40 and 50 years old with Graves' ophthalmopathy.

The J gene is TRBJ2-7, the V gene TRBV29-1, with no clear D. Germline CDR1 and CDR2: SQVTM and ANQGSEA. The V end lost 5 bases, the J end lost 2 bases, and 10 bases lay between the germline ends. The CDR3 is made up of 12 amino acids. CDR3 region: CSVKSSPYEQYF. In DNA, the CDR3 is TGCAGCGTTAAAAGCTCCCCCTACGAGCAGTACTTC.

This chain connects TRBV6-2 or TRBV6-3 to TRBJ2-7; D call uncertain. The CDR3 spans 12 residues. V dropped 3 bases and J dropped 3 bases, with 6 bases sitting between them. CDR1 is MNHEY, CDR2 SVGEGT, per germline. CDR3 sequence (DNA): TGTGCCAGCAGTTATGAGAACTACGAGCAGTACTTC. This gives the protein CASSYENYEQYF.

The chain recombines TRBV6-1 with TRBJ1-2; D remains ambiguous. The CDR3 runs 15 residues. Germline CDR1 MNHNS, CDR2 SASEGT. The V and J ends lost 4 bases and 3 bases respectively, with 15 bases between them. For the CDR3, the DNA is TGTGCCAGCAGTGCGGACGGGTTTCTTGACTATGGCTACACCTTC. This sequence encodes CASSADGFLDYGYTF.

The chain recombines TRBV6-2 or TRBV6-3 with TRBJ2-7; D may be TRBD2 (5 bases). Near its end, the DNA agrees better with TRBJ2-1, so the J call may be wrong. CDR1 and CDR2 from the germline V gene are MNHEY and SVGEGT. CDR3 size: 13 residues. CDR3 in amino acids: CASSYTDLDEQFF. Here the CDR3 DNA reads TGTGCCAGCAGTTACACGGACTTGGATGAGCAGTTCTTC.

The chain recombines TRBV2 with TRBJ2-7; 8 nucleotides line up with TRBD1. After removal of 7 bases from V and 4 bases from J, the junction contained 9 bases not matched to a gene. The germline V gene has CDR1 SNHLY and CDR2 FYNNEI. There are 14 residues in the CDR3. The CDR3 coding sequence is TGTGCCAGCACCTTGGAGCAGGGGGCGTACGAGCAGTACTTC. This encodes CASTLEQGAYEQYF.

Comment on this clonotype: An end of the junction differs from the germline gene, which may be a read error. As DNA, the CDR3 is TGTGCCAGCACTTTACCGACAGGGGGTATGAACACTGAAGCTTTCTTT. As protein: CASTLPTGGMNTEAFF. The chain joins TRBV28 to TRBJ1-1; 9 nucleotides match TRBD1. Per the germline V gene, CDR1 is MDHEN and CDR2 is SYDVKM. This CDR3 has 16 amino acids.

This clonotype was seen ten or more times. The rearrangement uses TRBV24-1 and TRBJ1-2; D gene ambiguous. This CDR3 is built from 14 residues. Trimming took off 5 bases at V and 1 base at J, with 10 bases between the two ends. The germline V gene encodes CDR1 KGHDR and CDR2 SFDVKD. CDR3 sequence reads: CATSGLLLNYGYTF. The CDR3 DNA sequence: TGTGCCACCAGTGGACTACTCCTTAACTATGGCTACACCTTC.

The table lists this clonotype with a count of one. The chain uses TRBV9 and TRBJ2-7, with D perhaps TRBD2 (7 bases). CDR3 length equals 16 residues. Germline lookup yields CDR1 SGDLS and CDR2 YYNGEE. Trimming took off 3 bases at V and 3 bases at J, with 19 bases between the two ends. The CDR3, as DNA: TGTGCCAGCAGCGGGACAGCGGGATTTAACTACTACGAGCAGTACTTC. It codes for CASSGTAGFNYYEQYF.

The chain joins TRBV11-2 to TRBJ2-5; D ambiguous. With 10 bases removed from V and 7 bases from J, the gap between germline ends came to 4 bases. CDR1 is SGHAT, CDR2 FQNNGV, per germline. This CDR3 contains 8 residues. As DNA, the CDR3 is TGTGCCAAGGGGACCCAGTACTTC. It encodes CAKGTQYF.

The V call is TRBV6-2 or TRBV6-3, the J call TRBJ2-2; D remains unclear. This CDR3 spans 13 amino acids. The ends were cut back, 3 bases at V and 4 bases at J, with 6 bases in the middle. The germline gives CDR1 MNHEY, CDR2 SVGEGT. This CDR3 reads CASSYRTTGELFF. The CDR3 nucleotides are TGTGCCAGCAGTTATCGAACCACCGGGGAGCTGTTTTTT.

The CDR3 protein is CASSLGLAPYF. The CDR3 coding sequence is TGTGCCAGCAGCTTAGGACTAGCGCCTTACTTC. This rearrangement joins TRBV11-2 to TRBJ2-5, with 8 bases that match TRBD2. This CDR3 is built from 11 residues. V trimming: 1 base; J trimming: 14 bases; junction bases outside the gene matches: 3. The germline gives CDR1 SGHAT, CDR2 FQNNGV.

There are many counts of this clonotype. The J gene is TRBJ1-2, the V gene TRBV30; D gene unclear. V was cut by 0 bases and J by 10 bases, with 24 bases left in between. Germline values: CDR1 GTSNPN, CDR2 SVGIG (reference sequence). CDR3 length equals 16 residues. The CDR3 loop is CAWSVFMDPTLFNYTF. CDR3 bases: TGTGCCTGGAGTGTATTTATGGATCCAACCCTCTTCAACTACACCTTC. The variable domain in full, with the rest retrieved from reference TRBV30 and TRBJ1-2, is SQTIHQWPATLVQPVGSPLSLECTVEGTSNPNLYWYRQAAGRGLQLLFYSVGIGQISSEVPQNLSASRPQDRQFILSSKKLLLSDSGFYLCAWSVFMDPTLFNYTFGSGTRLTVV.

The table lists this clonotype with many counts. V and J are TRBV28 and TRBJ1-5; 12 bases agree with TRBD1. In germline, CDR1 is MDHEN, CDR2 SYDVKM. The CDR3 is made up of 14 amino acids. V lost 10 bases and J lost 7; bases outside the gene matches: 8. Here the CDR3 DNA reads TGTGCCACTAAGGGACAGGGGGCACGGCAGCCCCAGCATTTT. Amino acids: CATKGQGARQPQHF.

This clonotype was detected ten times or more. The rearrangement uses TRBV6-5 and TRBJ1-3; D is unresolved. The CDR3 length is 11 residues. Trimming cost V 7 bases and J 2 bases, with 3 bases left between them. Germline loops: CDR1 MNHEY, CDR2 SVGAGI. CDR3 sequence reads: CASTAGNTIYF. The DNA of the CDR3 is TGTGCCAGCACCGCTGGAAACACCATATATTTT.

Only one count was recorded for this clonotype. The chain uses TRBV5-1 and TRBJ1-1, with TRBD1 identical over 7 bases. Germline CDR1 and CDR2: SGHRS and YFSETQ. The CDR3 is 15 amino acids. V shed 4 bases, J shed 0 bases, and the junction held 6 bases outside the gene matches. The CDR3 DNA reads as TGCGCCAGCAGCCCGGAGGGGGCGGTGAACACTGAAGCTTTCTTT. Residues: CASSPEGAVNTEAFF. Combining the CDR3 with reference TRBV5-1 and TRBJ1-1 gives the whole variable domain KAGVTQTPRYLIKTRGQQVTLSCSPISGHRSVSWYQQTPGQGLQFLFEYFSETQRNKGNFPGRFSGRQFSNSRSEMNVSTLELGDSALYLCASSPEGAVNTEAFFGQGTRLTVV.

This clonotype was observed many times. J is TRBJ2-7 and V is TRBV12-3 or TRBV12-4; TRBD1 is a possible D gene (6 bases). The CDR3 is 15 amino acids. Trimming removed 5 bases at V and 0 bases at J, with 14 bases between. CDR3 residues: CASSAPGTPSYEQYF. The CDR3, as DNA: TGTGCCAGCAGTGCACCCGGGACACCCTCCTACGAGCAGTACTTC.

The CDR3 DNA follows: TGTGCCAGCAGTGCCGGGGGCGGGAGGGGAACCTACGAGCAGTACTTC. Amino acid sequence: CASSAGGGRGTYEQYF. The chain is built from TRBV2 and TRBJ2-7, with TRBD2 identical over 9 bases. The CDR3 spans 16 residues. Unmatched junction bases numbered 9, after V lost 4 bases and J lost 2 bases. Germline V lookup: CDR1 SNHLY, CDR2 FYNNEI.

This chain connects TRBV28 to TRBJ2-7; TRBD1 is a possible D gene (5 bases). Trimming shortened V by 6 bases and J by 5 bases, and 23 bases separated the two germline ends. CDR3 length: 16 amino acids. In germline, CDR1 is MDHEN, CDR2 SYDVKM. CDR3 bases: TGTGCCAGCAGCCTCGGGTTTGTTGCAGGGAAAAACGAGCAGTACTTC. The encoded protein is CASSLGFVAGKNEQYF. Combining the CDR3 with reference TRBV28 and TRBJ2-7 gives the whole variable domain DVKVTQSSRYLVKRTGEKVFLECVQDMDHENMFWYRQDPGLGLRLIYFSYDVKMKEKGDIPEGYSVSREKKERFSLILESASTNQTSMYLCASSLGFVAGKNEQYFGPGTRLTVT.

This clonotype showed up just a few times. V is TRBV28 and J is TRBJ1-2, with 9 bases that match TRBD1. After removal of 5 bases from V and 8 bases from J, the junction contained 6 bases not matched to a gene. This CDR3 has 13 amino acids. Looked up from germline, CDR1 is MDHEN and CDR2 is SYDVKM. The DNA for the CDR3 is TGTGCCAGCAGTGGGACAGGGCTTGGAGGCTACACCTTC. Translating it yields CASSGTGLGGYTF.

The table lists this clonotype with many counts. This chain joins TRBV27 and TRBJ1-6; TRBD1 is a possible D gene (6 bases). V shed 5 bases and J shed 0 bases, with 11 bases lying between them. This CDR3 spans 16 amino acids. Germline CDR1 MNHEY, CDR2 SMNVEV (reference sequence). The CDR3 coding sequence is TGTGCCAGCAGTCCCAGGACAGACTCCTATAATTCACCCCTCCACTTT. Amino acids: CASSPRTDSYNSPLHF.

This chain links TRBV19 with TRBJ2-7; 9 nucleotides align to TRBD1. The CDR3 loop spans 17 amino acids. The germline gives CDR1 LNHDA, CDR2 SQIVND (reference sequence). Trimming at V came to 5 bases and at J to 6 bases, leaving 17 bases not matched to a gene. CDR3 DNA sequence: TGTGCCAGTAGTGAGGAGACAGGGGGTTCTAGGGCTAGCGAGCAGTACTTC. This encodes CASSEETGGSRASEQYF.

The table lists this clonotype with many counts. The V call is TRBV30, the J call TRBJ1-2; D uncertain. The germline V gene has CDR1 GTSNPN and CDR2 SVGIG (reference sequence). The CDR3 spans 14 residues. Trimming cost V 0 bases and J 4 bases, with 12 bases left between them. CDR3 in amino acids: CAWSVPGLFYGYTF. The CDR3 nucleotides read TGTGCCTGGAGTGTACCGGGCCTATTCTATGGCTACACCTTC.

The chain recombines TRBV6-1 with TRBJ2-3; perhaps TRBD1 as D (6 bases). V dropped 6 bases and J dropped 2 bases, with 18 bases sitting between them. CDR3 size: 16 residues. The germline gives CDR1 MNHNS, CDR2 SASEGT. The CDR3 DNA is TGTGCCAGCAGCCAGTTCAAACAGGGTTACACAGATACGCAGTATTTT. It translates to CASSQFKQGYTDTQYF.

This clonotype was seen a handful of times. J is TRBJ2-5 and V is TRBV24-1; D is unclear. The germline gives CDR1 KGHDR, CDR2 SFDVKD. The CDR3 extends over 13 amino acids. V shed 5 bases and J shed 1 base, with 7 bases lying between them. Here the CDR3 reads CATSGPGQETQYF. The CDR3 nucleotides read TGTGCCACCAGTGGCCCAGGCCAAGAGACCCAGTACTTC.

This clonotype has ten or more counts. The rearrangement links TRBV6-5 to TRBJ2-2; D unresolved. Looked up from germline, CDR1 is MNHEY and CDR2 is SVGAGI. This CDR3 is 17 amino acids long. With 1 base removed from V and 4 bases from J, the gap between germline ends came to 16 bases. In DNA, the CDR3 is TGTGCCAGCAGTTACTTCGGAGACTCTGCAGGCACCGGGGAGCTGTTTTTT. As protein: CASSYFGDSAGTGELFF.

The rearrangement links TRBV28 to TRBJ2-7; D is undetermined. The germline V gene encodes CDR1 MDHEN and CDR2 SYDVKM. The CDR3 runs 11 residues. The V end lost 2 bases, the J end lost 5 bases, and 4 bases lay between the germline ends. This chain's CDR3 is CASSLLNEQYF. CDR3 nucleotides: TGTGCCAGCAGTTTACTCAACGAGCAGTACTTC.

This clonotype has at least ten counts. This rearrangement joins TRBV6-5 to TRBJ1-1; TRBD1 might be the D (6 bases). Germline assignment: CDR1 MNHEY and CDR2 SVGAGI. CDR3 size: 17 residues. V was pared by 2 bases and J by 1 base, with 17 bases between. CDR3 amino acids: CASSYRPAGEGNTEAFF. The CDR3 DNA follows: TGTGCCAGCAGTTACCGACCGGCAGGGGAAGGGAACACTGAAGCTTTCTTT.